Included here is one T cell receptor (beta chain) sequence, with context. No antigen is known for it. Base qualities are missing; no much larger clone stands one base away. This sample was included in a study of cytomegalovirus exposure and HLA in healthy donors (dated by TCRdb to 2015 to 2018). For the wider study: An earlier analysis of several hundred of the donors reported roughly 300 Gb of sequence data and more than 90 million unique TCR beta sequences from about 179 million T cells. An early release covering approximately 600 HLA-typed donors comprised 300 to 350 gigabases of sequencing data and around 80 million unique TCR sequences. Among the roughly 370 genotyped donors, around 81% belonged to the genetic ancestry cluster associated with self-reported Caucasian donors. The study aimed to test whether cataloging public T cell receptors could reveal signatures of past pathogen exposure. The study used immunosequencing to profile the T cell repertoires of approximately 690 subjects and linked those repertoires to cytomegalovirus serostatus. Besides the first cohort of around 670 subjects, a separate validation cohort made up of roughly 120 different subjects was used. The study combined high-throughput TCR immunosequencing, statistical association of individual TCRs with disease status, and machine learning to predict cytomegalovirus infection status. To study patterns of TCR occurrence, a later analysis re-analyzed previously published TCR beta repertoires from 650 to 750 donors and added high-resolution HLA genotyping. Rather than drawing on any new phenotypic data, the later analysis identified candidate immune exposures from TCR beta sequences and the way those sequences occurred across donors. To decide whether each TCR beta V gene segment behaved as functional or pseudogenic, an earlier analysis of several hundred of the donors relied on high-throughput TCR beta sequencing. Donor age, sex, ethnicity and CMV serostatus were collected together with the repertoire data. A later genetic analysis used genome-wide SNP genotypes for about 55% of the 666 donors, treating that subset as a discovery cohort. All discovery cohort repertoires had been generated using a single sequencing platform. HLA typing included class I and class II loci at four-digit resolution. The number of typed donors differed by locus: about 620-640 for A, B, C, DRB1 and DQB1; 500 to 550 for DQA1; roughly 600 for DPA1; and around 470 for DPB1. Four to six DR-DQ haplotypes were handled as single units for association and clustering because linkage in the cohort was strong. On average, around 230,000 unique TCR beta nucleotide sequences were sequenced per donor among a few hundred genotyped donors of the cohort, with roughly 18% of those sequences being non-productive.

The study at large found these results: A total of about 180 TCR beta chains were listed by the study as associated with cytomegalovirus. When HLA alleles, especially DR and DQ, strongly co-occurred, attributing TCR associations to individual alleles was difficult. A later analysis found that HLA-associated TCR beta chains were more clonally expanded and had lower generation probabilities than equally common non-associated chains. An earlier analysis of approximately 540 of the donors showed that most TCR beta V segments appeared in productive rearrangements either about 87% or about 30% of the time, which broadly matched IMGT annotations. Because counts were too low, 15 to 20 rarely observed V segments, including chromosome 9 orphons, were excluded from the earlier analysis of a few hundred of the donors. Only TCR beta chains were sequenced in this cohort, and the absence of alpha or paired-chain data limited detectable features. The only immune exposure information available for the cohort was CMV serostatus. In a later analysis, several top co-occurrence clusters were reported to appear linked to parvovirus B19, influenza, CMV and Epstein-Barr virus. A later genetic analysis reported fewer N-insertions in productive TCRs among donors in an Asian-associated ancestry cluster than the roughly 720-donor mean. The classifier was reported to diagnose cytomegalovirus status with high specificity and sensitivity in both the original and validation cohorts. In a later analysis, the rate of TCR association differed among HLA loci, with DRB1 alleles having the most associated TCRs and HLA-C alleles having the fewest. Some IMGT-functional V segments, including TRBV6-2 and TRBV6-3, could not be distinguished by the 87-base-pair reads and were therefore excluded. A later analysis found that most CMV-associated TCR beta chains appeared HLA-restricted, with HLA associations seemingly driven largely by CMV exposure. Linkage disequilibrium might explain the correlated functional status among segregating V segments, but an unknown experimental factor could not be ruled out. According to the authors, the approach could potentially be generalized to other disease states and immunological phenotypes. A further reported finding was that TCR beta sequences accurately predicted the HLA-A and HLA-B alleles for most subjects in the first cohort. The sequencing pipeline was judged likely to have produced a cluster of highly shared sequence variants as a technical artifact. In a later analysis, about 16,000 TCR beta sequences were associated with specific HLA alleles at a false discovery rate of 0.05. A later genetic analysis associated a missense DCLRE1C variant with V-gene and J-gene trimming of TCR beta chains, and an independent cohort replicated the association. In vitro tests confirmed that a few of the cytomegalovirus-associated TCR beta chains recognize cytomegalovirus antigens. Across donors, most TCR sequences were observed very rarely, whereas some public TCRs were present in many individuals. Because HLA typing was missing for some donors at each locus, association tests included only the typed subset. Presence/absence analyses assumed roughly uniform sequencing depth across donors, an assumption that may not hold.

V is shortened by 3 bases, J by 4 bases, and the region joining them spans 9 bases. Its CDR3 holds 14 amino acids, cysteine through phenylalanine. Just CDR3 DNA is preserved here, 42 bases in frame from base 1. The germline V gene specifies SGHAT as CDR1 and FQNNGV as CDR2. Libraries were constructed by the immunoSEQ multiplex PCR assay. The multiplex PCR relied on a mix of 60 forward primers for TCR Vbeta segments and 13 reverse primers for TCR Jbeta segments. A multiplex PCR assay on genomic DNA amplified the CDR3 region of rearranged TCR beta genes. The amplified TCR beta libraries were sequenced on the Illumina HiSeq System as 87-base-pair reads. From the authors' description of their analysis: Across the 700 or so repertoires, a later analysis counted tens of millions of unique TCR beta chains, approximately 12 million of which were shared by at least two donors. A nearest-neighbor algorithm error-corrected the raw reads and collapsed the reads into unique sequences, merging closely related sequences to remove PCR and sequencing errors. Alignment of CDR3 sequences to IMGT reference sequences was used to assign V, D and J gene segments. For a sequence to be retained, a match of at least six nucleotides was required to both a V gene segment and a J gene segment. A rearrangement counted as productive if the CDR3 had no stop codons and remained in frame with V and J, and every other rearrangement counted as non-productive. CDR3 was defined according to IMGT convention as the region running from the second conserved V-encoded cysteine to the conserved J-encoded phenylalanine. The earlier analysis of roughly 590 of the donors excluded any sequence lacking an unambiguous match to a single V gene segment. In an earlier analysis of 500 to 750 of the donors, V segments were called functional above 56.7% productive rearrangements and were called segregating when the between-donor standard deviation exceeded 5%. A statistical classification framework was built for diagnosing cytomegalovirus status from the catalog of TCR beta chain sequences. A later analysis assigned V and J genes by comparing TCR nucleotide sequences with IMGT/GENE-DB human TR gene sequences. Using the TCRdist pipeline, a later analysis assigned CDR3 sequences along with most-parsimonious VDJ recombination scenarios. In a later analysis, each TCR beta chain was defined by its CDR3 amino acid sequence together with its V-gene family, and reads lacking a unique V-gene family were excluded. As a way to deal with suspected cross-contamination and a sequencing artifact, a later analysis dropped approximately 570 nucleotide sequences that were highly shared and had low generation probability. A later analysis calculated a clonal expansion index for each public chain from normalized within-repertoire ranks of inferred template counts. A later analysis computed generation probabilities with a VDJ recombination model fitted to out-of-frame rearrangements, and checked the results against IGoR. A later analysis scored TCR-TCR, TCR-HLA and TCR-CMV co-occurrence with hypergeometric tests, applying a repertoire-size bias correction to TCR pairs. In a later analysis, false discovery rates were estimated by permuting HLA or CMV assignments 20 times. In a later analysis, co-occurring TCRs were grouped with DBSCAN, and TCRdist sequence similarity was added when clustering was performed within HLA-allele-positive subsets. Repertoires with fewer than 30,000 or more than 120,000 public chains, plus five repertoires with anomalous nucleotide sharing, were excluded from co-occurrence clustering. Not all clones reach the TCRdb copy of this immuneACCESS table, which keeps in-frame sequences only. Checked studies attribute under half of the gap to unresolved V genes and leave the rest unexplained. That table furnishes V, J and clone size, whereas the DNA furnished D and trimming. The sample yields under 200,000 clones; roughly 80% were counted once. In total, the top ten clones hold 1.5% to 2% of the sample.

In total, 600 or so healthy bone marrow donors made up the cohort. At the time of sampling, all cohort members were nominally healthy, though unrecorded immune exposures were likely present. The donor was CMV seronegative and belonged to the group of 380 or so seronegative cohort members. A peripheral blood sample was provided by each donor, and peripheral blood mononuclear cells were used for TCR beta sequencing. The Qiagen DNeasy Blood Extraction Kit was used to extract genomic DNA from the blood cell samples. Here the chain combines TRBV11-2 and TRBJ1-4, with the D gene call left open. The TCR originated in a woman between 18 and 29 years old in good health and CMV-seronegative. Sample: PBMCs. The sequence in DNA is TGTGCCAGCAGCTTCAACGAGGATAATGAAAAACTGTTTTTT. This yields the protein CASSFNEDNEKLFF.